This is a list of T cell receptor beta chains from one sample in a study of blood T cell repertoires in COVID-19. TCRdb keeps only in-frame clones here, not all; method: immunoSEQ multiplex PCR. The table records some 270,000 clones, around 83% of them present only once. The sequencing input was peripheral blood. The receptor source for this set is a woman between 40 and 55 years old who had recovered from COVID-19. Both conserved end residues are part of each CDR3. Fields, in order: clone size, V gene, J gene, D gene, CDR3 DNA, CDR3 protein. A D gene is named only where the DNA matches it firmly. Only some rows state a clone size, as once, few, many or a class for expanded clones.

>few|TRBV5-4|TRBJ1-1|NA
TGTGCCAGCAGCTTACCGGGCACTGAAGCTTTCTTT
CASSLPGTEAFF
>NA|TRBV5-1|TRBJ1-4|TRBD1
TGCGCCAGCAGATCAGGGACAGCTAATGAAAAACTGTTTTTT
CASRSGTANEKLFF
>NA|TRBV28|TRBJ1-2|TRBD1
TGTGCCAGCAGCCCATCTGGACAGGGCCTTGGCTACACCTTC
CASSPSGQGLGYTF
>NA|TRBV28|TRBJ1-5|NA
TGTGCCAGCAGAACCTTCAGGACACTTAGCAATCAGCCCCAGCATTTT
CASRTFRTLSNQPQHF
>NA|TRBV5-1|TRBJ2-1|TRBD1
TGCGCCAGCAGCCCCCAAACAGGGGCTAATGAGCAGTTCTTC
CASSPQTGANEQFF
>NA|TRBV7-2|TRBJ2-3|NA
TGTGCCAGCAGCTCCGGGACTTTAACAGATACGCAGTATTTT
CASSSGTLTDTQYF
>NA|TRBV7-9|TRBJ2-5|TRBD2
TGTGCCAGCAGCACTCAGCGGGGGGGCCCCAAAGAGACCCAGTACTTC
CASSTQRGGPKETQYF
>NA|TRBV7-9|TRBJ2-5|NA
TGTGCCAGCAGCTTAGCGACCGGGACAAAAGAGACCCAGTACTTC
CASSLATGTKETQYF
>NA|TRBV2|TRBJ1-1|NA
TGTGCCAGCAGGGGCGGGGAGGCCACTGAAGCTTTCTTT
CASRGGEATEAFF
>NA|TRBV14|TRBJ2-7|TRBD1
TGTGCCAGCAGCCAAGTATACGGGACAGATATATTCTACGAGCAGTACTTC
CASSQVYGTDIFYEQYF
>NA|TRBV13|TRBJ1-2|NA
TGTGCCAGCAGCACATATGGGTATGATTCCGGGGTAAGGGACTATGGCTACACCTTC
CASSTYGYDSGVRDYGYTF
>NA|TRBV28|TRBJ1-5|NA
TGTGCCAGCAGTTACGGCCAACAGGGTAATCAGCCCCAGCATTTT
CASSYGQQGNQPQHF
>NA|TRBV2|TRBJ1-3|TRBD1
TGTGCCAGCAGGACAGGGACTGGAAACACCATATATTTT
CASRTGTGNTIYF
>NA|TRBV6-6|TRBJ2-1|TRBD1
TGTGCCAGCAGTTACCCGGGACAGGGTACAAATGAGCAGTTCTTC
CASSYPGQGTNEQFF
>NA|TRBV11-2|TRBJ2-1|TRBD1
TGTGCCAGCAGCTTAGAACAGGGGCGCATCCATGAGCAGTTCTTC
CASSLEQGRIHEQFF
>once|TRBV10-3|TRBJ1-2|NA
TGTGCCATCAGTGAATGGAGGGCCTATGGCTACACCTTC
CAISEWRAYGYTF
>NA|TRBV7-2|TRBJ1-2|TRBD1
TGTGCCAGCAGCTTAGCGGGACAGGTCGGTGTAGGCTACACCTTC
CASSLAGQVGVGYTF
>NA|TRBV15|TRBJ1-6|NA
TGTGCGACTCGGGAGGGAAACGGCAATTCACCCCTCCACTTT
CATREGNGNSPLHF
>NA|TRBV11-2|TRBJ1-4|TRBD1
TGTGCCAGCAGCTTAGTTTTGGGAAGACAGGGGTGGGATGAAAAACTGTTTTTT
CASSLVLGRQGWDEKLFF
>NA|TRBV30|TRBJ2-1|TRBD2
TGTGCCTGGAGTCAGCCTAGCGGGATTTACAATGAGCAGTTCTTC
CAWSQPSGIYNEQFF
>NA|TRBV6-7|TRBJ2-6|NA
TGTGCCAGCAACCAAGGTGGAGCCCCCTCTGGGGCCAACGTCCTGACTTTC
CASNQGGAPSGANVLTF
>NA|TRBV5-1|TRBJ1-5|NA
TGCGCCAGCAGCCCAGGGGCCGGGGATAGCAATCAGCCCCAGCATTTT
CASSPGAGDSNQPQHF
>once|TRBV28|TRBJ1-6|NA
TGTGCCAGCAGAACCGCCGGGAGCGATCGATCACCCCTCCACTTT
CASRTAGSDRSPLHF
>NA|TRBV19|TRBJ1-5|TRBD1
TGTGCCAGTAGAACACAGGGGCCTAATCAGCCCCAGCATTTT
CASRTQGPNQPQHF
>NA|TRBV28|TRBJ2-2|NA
TGTGCCAGCAGTCCCGACTACACCGGGGAGCTGTTTTTT
CASSPDYTGELFF
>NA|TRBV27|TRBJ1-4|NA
TGTGCCAGCAGTTTAGAGCGTAATGAAAAACTGTTTTTT
CASSLERNEKLFF